The text below deals with one TCR beta chain. It lacks a known antigen. No quality values exist for individual bases; no much larger clone is one base distant. This entry is derived from a study of PD-1 blockade in classical Hodgkin lymphoma (dated by TCRdb to the early 2020s). Describing the broader study: Nivolumab dosing was 3 mg/kg intravenously every 2 weeks, continuing until either disease progression or unacceptable toxicity. The study used TCR beta sequencing and CyTOF to define a peripheral blood immune signature of response to PD-1 blockade in classical Hodgkin lymphoma. The paper's findings and limits, for the study overall: Baseline TCR diversity was reported to be lower in newly diagnosed patients than in healthy donors and to be lower still in relapsed/refractory patients. Only a single clinical trial cohort was studied, and what caused the repertoire differences, possibly disease activity or prior therapy, remained undefined. Trial patients achieving complete response had baseline diversity similar to newly diagnosed patients, whereas partial responders and progressors had significantly lower diversity. Lower diversity was observed in patients in whom nivolumab was started less than 1 year after ASCT, and these patients were excluded from later analyses so that confounding by immune reconstitution would be avoided. A significant rise by C4D1 was seen in CD4+ but not CD8+ TCR diversity (p=0.0027 vs p=0.16), with the rise being most apparent in complete responders (p=0.02).

Including the terminal cysteine and phenylalanine, the CDR3 comprises 13 residues. Just the 39-base CDR3 DNA is kept, in frame starting at base 1. Sequences LNHNV (CDR1) and YYDKDF (CDR2) are obtained from the germline V gene (reference sequence). Trimming leaves V shorter by 5 bases and J shorter by 2 bases, with the junction holding 3 bases beyond the gene matches. The Qiagen DNeasy kit was used to extract genomic DNA both from unsorted PBMCs and from the negatively selected CD4+ and CD8+ fractions. TCR beta CDR3 regions were subjected to amplification by immunoSEQ multiplex PCR with primers that anneal to V and J segments. Amplification bias was minimized using a synthetic immune receptor repertoire, and residual bias was removed computationally after sequencing. The paper's processing steps were these. Custom Python scripts were used to quantify repertoire diversity as the Shannon entropy index. The unsorted, CD4+ and CD8+ repertoires were each analyzed separately, with the exception of combined analyses, where CD4+ and CD8+ sequences were merged in silico. A clone was considered expanded if an increase in frequency of at least 2-fold after treatment relative to C1D1 was found, and a pseudocount of 0.5 was applied to clones undetected at baseline. Clones with 0 or 1 copy at C1D1 were classified as singleton clones, and clones with 2 or more copies were classified as non-singleton clones. By matching protein sequences in sorted samples from the same patient, clones expanded in unsorted samples were annotated as CD4+, CD8+ or unknown. Wilcoxon tests were applied to paired samples to test diversity changes from C1D1 to C4D1. Drawn from immuneACCESS, this table holds only the in-frame rearrangements with V and J called that TCRdb kept. Clones are partly lost; checked studies trace under half to an unresolved V gene and leave the rest unexplained. The DNA was the basis for D and trimming; V, J and clone size are from that table. This sample gives some 32,000 clones in total; 80% to 90% of them show up just once. Jointly, the top ten make up 32% of the sample.

The time point label here, explained by the study, means: cycle 1 day 1 (C1D1), immediately before nivolumab initiation. Every trial patient had relapsed after autologous stem cell transplantation, and cohorts A, B and C differed in prior brentuximab vedotin exposure. A total of fewer than 65 patients with relapsed/refractory classical Hodgkin lymphoma made up the trial cohort, and each patient's best overall response was complete response, partial response or progressive disease. Single-agent nivolumab was administered to trial patients in the multi-cohort phase II CheckMate 205 trial. Best overall response was determined by an independent review committee according to the 2007 International Working Group response criteria. Trial PBMCs were collected immediately before nivolumab initiation (C1D1) and during therapy at cycle 2 day 1 and cycle 4 day 1. Peripheral blood was collected in 8 mL Vacutainer Cell Preparation Tubes, from which PBMCs were isolated by centrifugation and then cryopreserved.

The sample consisted of peripheral blood mononuclear cells (PBMCs), taken at baseline. Recombination linked TRBV15 to TRBJ2-7; the junction holds 7 bases that match TRBD1. The clonotype was recovered from a human donor with classical Hodgkin lymphoma. DNA sequence: TGTGCCACCAGCGGGACAGTCCCCTACGAGCAGTACTTC. It is translated as CATSGTVPYEQYF. Supplemented by the reference TRBV15 and TRBJ2-7 proteins around the CDR3, the complete variable domain is DAMVIQNPRYQVTQFGKPVTLSCSQTLNHNVMYWYQQKSSQAPKLLFHYYDKDFNNEADTPDNFQSRRPNTSFCFLDIRSPGLGDTAMYLCATSGTVPYEQYFGPGTRLTVT.